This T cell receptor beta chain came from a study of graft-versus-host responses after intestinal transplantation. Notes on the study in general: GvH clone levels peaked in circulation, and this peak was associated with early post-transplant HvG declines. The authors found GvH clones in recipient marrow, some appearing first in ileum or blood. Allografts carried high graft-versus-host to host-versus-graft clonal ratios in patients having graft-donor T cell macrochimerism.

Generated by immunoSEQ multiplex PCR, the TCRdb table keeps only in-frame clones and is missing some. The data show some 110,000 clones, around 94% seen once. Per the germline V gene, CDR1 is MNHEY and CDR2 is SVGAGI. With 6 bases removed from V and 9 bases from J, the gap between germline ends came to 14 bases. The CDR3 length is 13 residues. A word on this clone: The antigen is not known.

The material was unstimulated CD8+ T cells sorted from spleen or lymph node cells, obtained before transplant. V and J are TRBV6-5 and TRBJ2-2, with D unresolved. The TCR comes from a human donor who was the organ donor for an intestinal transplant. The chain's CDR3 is CASRFPGRRELFF. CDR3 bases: TGTGCCAGCAGGTTCCCGGGTAGACGGGAGCTGTTTTTT.